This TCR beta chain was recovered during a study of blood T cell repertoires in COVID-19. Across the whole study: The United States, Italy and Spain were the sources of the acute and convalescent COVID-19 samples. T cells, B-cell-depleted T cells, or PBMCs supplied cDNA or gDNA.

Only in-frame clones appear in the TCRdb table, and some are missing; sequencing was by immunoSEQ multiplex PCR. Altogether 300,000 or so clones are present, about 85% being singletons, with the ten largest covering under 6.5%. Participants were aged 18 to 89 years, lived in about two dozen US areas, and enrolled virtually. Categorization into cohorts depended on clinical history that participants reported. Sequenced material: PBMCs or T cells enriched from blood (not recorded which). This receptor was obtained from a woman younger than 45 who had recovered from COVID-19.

This CDR3 reads CARASGGGSYNEQFF. In DNA form, the CDR3 reads TGTGCCAGAGCTAGCGGGGGTGGGTCCTACAATGAGCAGTTCTTC. The chain recombines TRBV30 with TRBJ2-1; 10 positions agree with TRBD2. CDR1 and CDR2 from the germline V gene are GTSNPN and SVGIG (reference sequence). The CDR3 runs 15 residues. The junction had 8 bases not matched to a gene; V was cut back by 8 bases and J by 1 base.